Following are 23 T cell receptor beta chains from one sample sequenced in a study of T cells in Graves' hyperthyroidism and ophthalmopathy. Amplification of TCR beta CDR3 regions used RNA as the template. Researchers ran a first-round RT-PCR on the TCR CDR3 using the HTBI primer set. In TCRdb, the multiplex PCR reads were re-called with MiXCR into one record per CDR3 protein. The sample yields roughly 500,000 distinct CDR3 sequences, 22% seen once. The source material was blood. The receptors were gathered from a woman between 70 and 85 years old with Graves' ophthalmopathy.

This clonotype showed up just a few times. This rearrangement joins TRBV29-1 to TRBJ2-3; no clear D gene. Per the germline V gene, CDR1 is SQVTM and CDR2 is ANQGSEA. Trimming cost V 2 bases and J 2 bases, with 11 bases left between them. The CDR3 totals 14 residues. As DNA, the CDR3 is TGCAGCGTTGAACGGTGGGATGCCACAGATACGCAGTATTTT. It encodes CSVERWDATDTQYF.

V usage is TRBV9 and J usage is TRBJ2-3; TRBD2 might be the D (6 bases). CDR1 SGDLS and CDR2 YYNGEE come from the germline V gene. The CDR3 has 15 amino acids. V dropped 0 bases and J dropped 1 base, with 9 bases sitting between them. DNA of the CDR3: TGTGCCAGCAGCGTAGGGGTAGCGGGCACAGATACGCAGTATTTT. It translates to CASSVGVAGTDTQYF.

This clonotype showed up just a few times. This sequence joins TRBV6-5 and TRBJ1-1; D is possibly TRBD1 (6 bases). This CDR3 is built from 18 residues. The V end was cut by 2 bases, the J end by 0 bases, with 19 bases between. Germline V gene sequence: CDR1 MNHEY, CDR2 SVGAGI. The CDR3 region is CASSYGGGGFGLNTEAFF. In DNA form, the CDR3 reads TGTGCCAGCAGTTACGGCGGAGGGGGTTTCGGATTGAACACTGAAGCTTTCTTT.

The CDR3 DNA follows: TGTGCCAGCAGCTCCCACGGGGGACGGTCTAATGAAAAACTGTTTTTT. Translation gives CASSSHGGRSNEKLFF. The chain joins TRBV7-2 to TRBJ1-4; a possible D gene is TRBD1 (5 bases). V was trimmed by 4 bases and J by 3 bases, leaving 15 bases between them. From germline, CDR1 is SGHTA and CDR2 FQGNSA. The CDR3 runs 16 residues.

This chain joins TRBV12-5 and TRBJ2-3, with D perhaps matching TRBD1 or TRBD2 (5 bases each). In germline, CDR1 is LGHNT, CDR2 FRNRAP. Trimming removed 5 bases at V and 2 bases at J, with 14 bases between. The CDR3 spans 15 residues. The CDR3 nucleotides read TGTGCTAGTGGTCCCGGGGCAGGGAACACAGATACGCAGTATTTT. Translation: CASGPGAGNTDTQYF. Full variable domain (missing parts from reference TRBV12-5 and TRBJ2-3): DARVTQTPRHKVTEMGQEVTMRCQPILGHNTVFWYRQTMMQGLELLAYFRNRAPLDDSGMPKDRFSAEMPDATLATLKIQPSEPRDSAVYFCASGPGAGNTDTQYFGPGTRLTVL.

This clonotype appeared a few times. The J gene is TRBJ2-1, the V gene TRBV19; TRBD2 matches at 7 bases. The CDR3 runs to 15 residues. Germline trimming cut 5 bases from V and 5 bases from J; bases unmatched to any gene: 9. Germline CDR1 LNHDA, CDR2 SQIVND (reference sequence). DNA for the CDR3: TGTGCCAGTAGTCTTCCTCTAGCGGTGAACAATGAGCAGTTCTTC. Residues: CASSLPLAVNNEQFF.

J is TRBJ2-7 and V is TRBV9; no clear D gene. CDR1 SGDLS and CDR2 YYNGEE come from the germline V gene. The CDR3 consists of 14 residues. V lost 0 bases to trimming and J lost 5 bases, with 12 bases between them. The CDR3 DNA reads TGTGCCAGCAGCGTAGCGAGACTTTCTGACGAGCAGTACTTC. Its protein product is CASSVARLSDEQYF.

The chain uses TRBV10-1 and TRBJ2-5, with D maybe TRBD2 (5 bases). The CDR3 spans 15 residues. The V end was cut by 6 bases, the J end by 1 base, with 15 bases between. Germline V gives CDR1 WNHNN, CDR2 SYGVQD (reference sequence). CDR3 sequence (DNA): TGCGCCAGCAGCTTGTCTGAGGGTATCCAAGAGACCCAGTACTTC. Encoded protein: CASSLSEGIQETQYF.

The chain carries TRBV7-9 and TRBJ2-5; the D call may be TRBD1 or TRBD2 (5 bases each). The V end lost 1 base, the J end lost 6 bases, and 6 bases lay between the germline ends. The germline gives CDR1 SEHNR, CDR2 FQNEAQ (reference sequence). This CDR3 spans 12 amino acids. CDR3 nucleotide sequence: TGTGCCAGCAGCTTAGGGGGGAAGACCCAGTACTTC. This codes for CASSLGGKTQYF.

The chain uses TRBV6-6 and TRBJ2-5; 7 nucleotides align to TRBD2. The germline V gene has CDR1 MNHNY and CDR2 SVGAGI (reference sequence). CDR3 length equals 15 residues. V shed 0 bases and J 4 bases; nucleotides not matched to a gene: 5. The CDR3 DNA sequence: TGTGCCAGCAGTTACTCGTGGGAGGGGTTAGAGACCCAGTACTTC. Translating gives CASSYSWEGLETQYF.

This clonotype occurred many times. The V gene is TRBV11-2, the J gene TRBJ2-7; TRBD1 might be the D (5 bases). V gave up 4 bases and J gave up 0 bases, with 13 bases separating them. Germline CDR1 and CDR2: SGHAT and FQNNGV. CDR3 length equals 15 residues. The CDR3 coding sequence is TGTGCCAGCAGCTGGGGCGGTAGGGGCTCCTACGAGCAGTACTTC. This translates into CASSWGGRGSYEQYF.

This clonotype occurred once. This may arise from a read error, as a much more abundant clone is one base away. The chain has TRBV20-1 and TRBJ2-3; 9 bases fit TRBD2. Per the germline V gene, CDR1 is DFQATT and CDR2 is SNEGSKA (reference sequence). The V and J ends lost 1 base and 10 bases, in that order; junction bases with no gene match: 15. The CDR3 has 16 residues. CDR3 sequence reads: CSARAGASGISDAQYF. As DNA, the CDR3 is TGCAGTGCTAGAGCGGGGGCTAGCGGGATTTCTGATGCGCAGTATTTT.

The chain recombines TRBV6-1 with TRBJ1-3, with no clear D. V was shortened by 6 bases and J by 5 bases, with 14 bases between the two germline ends. The CDR3 consists of 14 residues. Germline V gives CDR1 MNHNS, CDR2 SASEGT. CDR3 loop: CASSREGQRNTIYF. The CDR3 region has the DNA TGTGCCAGCAGCCGGGAGGGCCAACGAAACACCATATATTTT.

The chain employs TRBV19 and TRBJ1-1; D may be TRBD1 (5 bases). Germline-derived CDR1 and CDR2 are LNHDA and SQIVND (reference sequence). Trimming cost V 10 bases and J 8 bases, with 20 bases left between them. The CDR3 is 13 residues long. CDR3 sequence reads: CATERGRLGEAFF. In nucleotides, the CDR3 is TGTGCCACTGAAAGGGGCCGTCTCGGGGAAGCTTTCTTT. Filled out from reference TRBV19 and TRBJ1-1, the complete variable domain reads DGGITQSPKYLFRKEGQNVTLSCEQNLNHDAMYWYRQDPGQGLRLIYYSQIVNDFQKGDIAEGYSVSREKKESFPLTVTSAQKNPTAFYLCATERGRLGEAFFGQGTRLTVV.

V usage is TRBV6-2 or TRBV6-3 and J usage is TRBJ2-7; maybe TRBD2 (6 bases). This CDR3 is built from 15 residues. Germline lookup yields CDR1 MNHEY and CDR2 SVGEGT. V lost 9 bases and J lost 1, with 19 bases in between. The CDR3 reads CASFAPGLGSYEQYF. The CDR3 coding sequence is TGTGCCAGTTTCGCGCCGGGACTGGGTTCCTACGAGCAGTACTTC.

In its sample, this clonotype was seen many times. The rearrangement joins TRBV7-2 to TRBJ2-2; the match to TRBD2 covers 10 bases. The V and J ends lost 6 bases and 6 bases, in that order; junction bases with no gene match: 4. This CDR3 comprises 14 residues. Looked up from germline, CDR1 is SGHTA and CDR2 is FQGNSA. For the CDR3, the DNA is TGTGCCAGCAGTCTAGCGGGAGTCGCCGGGGAGCTGTTTTTT. Amino acid sequence: CASSLAGVAGELFF.

This chain joins TRBV9 and TRBJ2-1; the match to TRBD2 covers 9 bases. Germline lookup yields CDR1 SGDLS and CDR2 YYNGEE. Losses at the gene ends were 0 bases for V and 0 bases for J; bases not matched to a gene: 1. This CDR3 is 16 amino acids long. The CDR3 reads CASSVVSGSSYNEQFF. In DNA, the CDR3 is TGTGCCAGCAGCGTAGTTAGCGGGAGCTCCTACAATGAGCAGTTCTTC.

V is TRBV19 and J is TRBJ1-1; the match to TRBD1 covers 9 bases. CDR3 length equals 14 residues. V trimming: 6 bases; J trimming: 1 base; junction bases outside the gene matches: 3. CDR1 LNHDA and CDR2 SQIVND come from the germline V gene (reference sequence). The CDR3 DNA sequence: TGTGCCAGTAGCCGACAGGGGGAGAACACTGAAGCTTTCTTT. Protein sequence: CASSRQGENTEAFF.

This sequence joins TRBV7-2 and TRBJ2-4, with 7 bases matching TRBD1. This CDR3 region has 15 residues. V dropped 4 bases and J dropped 8; count of bases not matched to a gene: 11. Germline lookup yields CDR1 SGHTA and CDR2 FQGNSA. The CDR3 nucleotides read TGTGCCAGCAGCTCAACAGGGGATGGGTGGGACATTCAGTACTTC. This translates into CASSSTGDGWDIQYF. Together with reference TRBV7-2 and TRBJ2-4, the CDR3 gives the full variable domain: GAGVSQSPSNKVTEKGKDVELRCDPISGHTALYWYRQSLGQGLEFLIYFQGNSAPDKSGLPSDRFSAERTGGSVSTLTIQRTQQEDSAVYLCASSSTGDGWDIQYFGAGTRLSVL.

This clonotype was found many times. This chain links TRBV5-1 with TRBJ2-1, with 10 bases fitting TRBD1. The V gene's germline CDR1 is SGHRS and CDR2 YFSETQ. This CDR3 has 15 amino acids. J gave up 7 bases and V 5 bases, and 9 bases lay outside the gene matches. CDR3 sequence reads: CASRTGQGESNEQFF. As DNA, the CDR3 is TGCGCCAGCAGAACCGGACAGGGGGAGTCGAATGAGCAGTTCTTC.

The genes are TRBV6-4 and TRBJ2-7; 9 nucleotides line up with TRBD1. The CDR3 is 15 residues long. Trimming at V came to 3 bases and at J to 3 bases, leaving 6 bases not matched to a gene. Germline V gene sequence: CDR1 MRHNA, CDR2 SNTAGT. In DNA form, the CDR3 reads TGTGCCAGCAGTGAAGGCTCGGGACAGGGCTACGAGCAGTACTTC. This gives the protein CASSEGSGQGYEQYF.

The rearrangement uses TRBV4-1 and TRBJ2-2; no definite D call. Between the trimmed V and J ends, which lost 0 bases and 4 bases, there was a span of 12 bases. CDR1 and CDR2 from the germline V gene are MGHRA and YSYEKL. The CDR3 sequence is 16 residues long. In nucleotides, the CDR3 is TGCGCCAGCAGCCAAGAATGGAGATCCCCCACCGGGGAGCTGTTTTTT. Translated, it gives CASSQEWRSPTGELFF.

There are a few counts of this clonotype. V gene TRBV20-1 combines with J gene TRBJ2-3, with 8 bases aligning to TRBD2. Trimming cost V 1 base and J 0 bases; bases outside gene matches: 12. Per the germline V gene, CDR1 is DFQATT and CDR2 is SNEGSKA (reference sequence). There are 18 residues in the CDR3. CDR3 region: CSARGRVAGYPSTDTQYF. The CDR3 DNA reads as TGCAGTGCTAGAGGGAGGGTAGCGGGATACCCTAGCACAGATACGCAGTATTTT.